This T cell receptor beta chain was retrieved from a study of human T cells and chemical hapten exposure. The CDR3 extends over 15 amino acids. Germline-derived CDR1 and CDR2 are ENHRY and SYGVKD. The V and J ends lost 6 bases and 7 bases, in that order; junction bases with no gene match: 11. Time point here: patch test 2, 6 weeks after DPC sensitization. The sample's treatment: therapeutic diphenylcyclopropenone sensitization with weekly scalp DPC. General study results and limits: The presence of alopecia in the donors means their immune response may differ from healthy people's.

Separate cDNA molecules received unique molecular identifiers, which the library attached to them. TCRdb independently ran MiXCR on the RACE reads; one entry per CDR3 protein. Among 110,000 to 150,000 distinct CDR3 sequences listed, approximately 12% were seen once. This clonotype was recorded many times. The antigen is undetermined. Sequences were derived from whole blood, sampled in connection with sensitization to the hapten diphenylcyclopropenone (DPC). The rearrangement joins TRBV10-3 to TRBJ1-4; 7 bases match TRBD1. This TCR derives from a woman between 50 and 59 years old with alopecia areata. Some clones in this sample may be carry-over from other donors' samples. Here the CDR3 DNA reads TGTGCCATCAGGGAAACCGGGACAGACACTGAAAAACTGTTTTTT. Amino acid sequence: CAIRETGTDTEKLFF.